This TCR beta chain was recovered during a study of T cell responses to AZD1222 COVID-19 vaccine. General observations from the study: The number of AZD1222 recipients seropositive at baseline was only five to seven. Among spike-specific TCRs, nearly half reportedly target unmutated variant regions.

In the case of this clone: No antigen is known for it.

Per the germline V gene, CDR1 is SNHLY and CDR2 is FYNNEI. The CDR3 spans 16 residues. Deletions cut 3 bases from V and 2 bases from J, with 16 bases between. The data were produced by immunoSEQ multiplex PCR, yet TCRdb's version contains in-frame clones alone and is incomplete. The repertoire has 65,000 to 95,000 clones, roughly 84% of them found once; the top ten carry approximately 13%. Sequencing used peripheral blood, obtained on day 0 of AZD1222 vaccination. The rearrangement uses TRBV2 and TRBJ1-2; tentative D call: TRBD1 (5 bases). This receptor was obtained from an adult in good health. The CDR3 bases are TGTGCCAGCAGTGACACAGGTATCGATGGGAACTATGGCTACACCTTC. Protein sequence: CASSDTGIDGNYGYTF.